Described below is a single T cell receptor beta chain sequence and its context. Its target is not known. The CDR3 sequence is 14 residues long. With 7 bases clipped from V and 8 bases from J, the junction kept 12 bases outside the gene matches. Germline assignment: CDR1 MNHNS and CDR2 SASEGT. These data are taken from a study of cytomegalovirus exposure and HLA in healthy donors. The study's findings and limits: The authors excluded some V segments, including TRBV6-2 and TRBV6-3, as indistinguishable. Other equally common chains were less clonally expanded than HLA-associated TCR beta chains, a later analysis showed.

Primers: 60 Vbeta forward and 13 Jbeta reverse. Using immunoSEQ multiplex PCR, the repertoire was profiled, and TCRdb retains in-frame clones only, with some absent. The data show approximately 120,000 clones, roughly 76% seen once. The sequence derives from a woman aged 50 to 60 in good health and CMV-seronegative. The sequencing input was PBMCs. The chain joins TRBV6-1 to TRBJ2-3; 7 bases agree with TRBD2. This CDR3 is CASTPVGLDGTQYF. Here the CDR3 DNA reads TGTGCCAGCACACCCGTTGGACTAGACGGTACGCAGTATTTT.